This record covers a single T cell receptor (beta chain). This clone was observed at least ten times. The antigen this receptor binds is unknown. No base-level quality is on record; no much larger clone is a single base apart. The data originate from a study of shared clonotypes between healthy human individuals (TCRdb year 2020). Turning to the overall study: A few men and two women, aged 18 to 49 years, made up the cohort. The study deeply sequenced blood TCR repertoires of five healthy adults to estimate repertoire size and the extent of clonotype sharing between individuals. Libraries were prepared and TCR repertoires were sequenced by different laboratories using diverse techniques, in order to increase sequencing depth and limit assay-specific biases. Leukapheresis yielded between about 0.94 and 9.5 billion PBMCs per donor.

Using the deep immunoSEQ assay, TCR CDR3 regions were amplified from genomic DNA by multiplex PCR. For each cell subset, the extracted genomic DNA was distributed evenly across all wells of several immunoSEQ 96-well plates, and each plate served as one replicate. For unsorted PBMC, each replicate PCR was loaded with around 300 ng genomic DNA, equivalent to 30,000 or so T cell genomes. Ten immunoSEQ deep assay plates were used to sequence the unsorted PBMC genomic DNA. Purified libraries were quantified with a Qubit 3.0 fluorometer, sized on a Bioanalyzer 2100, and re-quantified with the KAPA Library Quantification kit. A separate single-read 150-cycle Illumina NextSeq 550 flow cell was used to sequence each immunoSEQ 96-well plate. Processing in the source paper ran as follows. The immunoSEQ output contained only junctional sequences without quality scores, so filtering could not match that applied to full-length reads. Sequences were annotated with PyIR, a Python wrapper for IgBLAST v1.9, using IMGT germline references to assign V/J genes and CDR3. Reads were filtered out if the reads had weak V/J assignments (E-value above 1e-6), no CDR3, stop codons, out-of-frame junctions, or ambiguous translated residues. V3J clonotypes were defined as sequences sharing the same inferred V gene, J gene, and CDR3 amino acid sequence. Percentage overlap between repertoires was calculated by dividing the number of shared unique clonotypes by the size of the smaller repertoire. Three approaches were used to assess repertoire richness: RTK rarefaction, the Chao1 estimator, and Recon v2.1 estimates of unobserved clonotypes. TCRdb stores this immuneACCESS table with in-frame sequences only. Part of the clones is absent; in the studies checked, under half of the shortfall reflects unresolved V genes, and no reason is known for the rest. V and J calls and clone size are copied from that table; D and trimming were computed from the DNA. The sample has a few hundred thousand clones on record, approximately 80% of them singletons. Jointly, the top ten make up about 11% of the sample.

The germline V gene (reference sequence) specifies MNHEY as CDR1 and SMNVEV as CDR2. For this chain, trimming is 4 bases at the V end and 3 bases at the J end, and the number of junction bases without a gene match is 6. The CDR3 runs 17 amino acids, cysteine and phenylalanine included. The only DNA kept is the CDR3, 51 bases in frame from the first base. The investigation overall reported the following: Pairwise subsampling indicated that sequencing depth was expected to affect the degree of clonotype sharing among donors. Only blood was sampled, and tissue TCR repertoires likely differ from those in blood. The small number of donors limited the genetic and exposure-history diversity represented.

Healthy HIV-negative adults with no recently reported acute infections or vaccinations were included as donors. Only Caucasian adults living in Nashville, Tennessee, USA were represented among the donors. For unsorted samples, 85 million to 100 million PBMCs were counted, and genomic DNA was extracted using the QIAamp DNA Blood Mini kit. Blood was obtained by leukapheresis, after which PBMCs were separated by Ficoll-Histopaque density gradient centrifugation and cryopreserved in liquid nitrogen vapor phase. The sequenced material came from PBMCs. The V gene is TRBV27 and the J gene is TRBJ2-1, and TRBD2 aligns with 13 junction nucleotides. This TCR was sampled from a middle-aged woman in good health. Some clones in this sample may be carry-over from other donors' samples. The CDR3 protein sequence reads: CASSSSGLAGVYNEQFF. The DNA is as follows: TGTGCCAGCAGTTCCTCCGGACTAGCGGGGGTCTACAATGAGCAGTTCTTC.